This T cell receptor beta chain was sequenced during a study of cytomegalovirus exposure and HLA in healthy donors. Study-wide findings and caveats: In a later analysis, productive TCRs from donors in an Asian-associated ancestry cluster reportedly carried fewer N-insertions than the cohort mean.

The CDR3 extends over 16 amino acids. V lost 2 bases to trimming and J lost 3 bases, with 16 bases between them. Germline V gives CDR1 MNHEY, CDR2 SVGAGI. With respect to this clone: Its antigen is currently unknown.

The PCR used 60 Vbeta and 13 Jbeta primers. Original analysis: Some 12 million shared chains were among the about 80 million unique TCR beta chains that a later analysis counted. The repertoire was sequenced with immunoSEQ multiplex PCR; TCRdb's copy has only in-frame clones and lacks some. V, J and clone size are those of that table, while D and trimming were read from the DNA. The repertoire holds hundreds of thousands of clones, with about 80% as singletons. The chain employs TRBV6-5 and TRBJ1-1; D perhaps matches TRBD1 (6 bases). The receptor's source is a woman in her 40s in good health and CMV-seronegative. The sample comprised PBMCs. In DNA form, the CDR3 reads TGTGCCAGCAGTTACGGGTGGGGGGGCGAGGACACTGAAGCTTTCTTT. Protein product: CASSYGWGGEDTEAFF.